A single T cell receptor (beta chain) is shown here with its context. These data come from a study of blood T cells in healthy people across ages. Primed by a sample-barcoded 5' primer and a J-beta primer mix, a second PCR proceeded for roughly 7 to 11 cycles. MiXCR, run by TCRdb on the 5' RACE reads, gives a single entry per CDR3 protein. The top ten clones hold about a fifth of a sample with over 950,000 distinct CDR3 sequences, roughly 51% of them seen once. Trimming pared 7 bases from V and 7 bases from J, leaving 15 bases between. This CDR3 is 13 amino acids long. This rearrangement joins TRBV12-3 or TRBV12-4 to TRBJ2-3; D might be TRBD2 (6 bases). The source is a woman aged 55-69 years in good health. The sequencing input was blood. CDR3 bases: TGTGCCAGCAATTTGTACCGGGACTATACGCAGTATTTT. Encoded protein: CASNLYRDYTQYF.